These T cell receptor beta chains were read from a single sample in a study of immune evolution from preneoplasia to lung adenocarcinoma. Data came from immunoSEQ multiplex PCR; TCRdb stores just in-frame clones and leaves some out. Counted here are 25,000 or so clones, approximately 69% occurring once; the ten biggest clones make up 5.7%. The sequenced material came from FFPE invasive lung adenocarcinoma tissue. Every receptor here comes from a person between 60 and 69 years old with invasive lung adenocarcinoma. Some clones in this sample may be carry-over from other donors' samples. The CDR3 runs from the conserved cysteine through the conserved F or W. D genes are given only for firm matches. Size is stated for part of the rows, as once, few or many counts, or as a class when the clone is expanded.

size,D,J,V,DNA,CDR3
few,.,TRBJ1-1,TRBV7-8,TGTGCCAGCAGCTTAGTGGGGCAGGGCAGCACTGAAGCTTTCTTT,CASSLVGQGSTEAFF
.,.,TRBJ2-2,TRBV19,TGTGCCAGTAGTTCGCAAGGAAGGACCGGGGAGCTGTTTTTT,CASSSQGRTGELFF
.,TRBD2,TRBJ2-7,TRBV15,TGTGCCACCAGCAGAGGACTAGCGGGCTACGAGCAGTACTTC,CATSRGLAGYEQYF
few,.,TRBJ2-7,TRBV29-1,TGCAGCGCTGCACAGCAAACCTACGAGCAGTACTTC,CSAAQQTYEQYF
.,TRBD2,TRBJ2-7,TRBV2,TGTGCCAGCAACCTAGCGGGAGCGACTGACGAGCAGTACTTC,CASNLAGATDEQYF
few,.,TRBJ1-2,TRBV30,TGTGCCTGGAGTGGGGGAGGGGGTCGCGGCTACACCTTC,CAWSGGGGRGYTF
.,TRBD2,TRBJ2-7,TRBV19,TGTGCCAGTAGCCAACGGGACGGAGGACTAGCGGGAGACTACGAGCAGTACTTC,CASSQRDGGLAGDYEQYF
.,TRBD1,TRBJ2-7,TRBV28,TGTGCCACCGTACCCGGGGACAGATACCCCGAGCAGTACTTC,CATVPGDRYPEQYF
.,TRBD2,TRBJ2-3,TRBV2,TGTGCCAGCTCCTTGCAGCGGGGGACAGATACGCAGTATTTT,CASSLQRGTDTQYF
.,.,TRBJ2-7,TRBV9,TGTGCCAGCAGCGTAGGGGGTGGGGATCCGATACGGGACGAGCAGTACTTC,CASSVGGGDPIRDEQYF
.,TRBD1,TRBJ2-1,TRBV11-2,TGTGCCAGCAGCTTAGTCACCGGGACAGGGGCGTACAATGAGCAGTTCTTC,CASSLVTGTGAYNEQFF
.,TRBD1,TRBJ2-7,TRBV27,TGTGCCAGCAGTCGACAGGGTACCCGGGACGAGCAGTACTTC,CASSRQGTRDEQYF
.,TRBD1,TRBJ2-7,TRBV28,TGTGCCAGCAGTTTGGGACAGGGGTCTTCTTGGCGGGAGGACGAGCAGTACTTC,CASSLGQGSSWREDEQYF
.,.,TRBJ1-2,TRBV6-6,TGTGCCAGCAGTTATCCAGACAGTCCTTCTAACTATGGCTACACCTTC,CASSYPDSPSNYGYTF
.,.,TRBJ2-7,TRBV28,TGTGCCAGCACGGGGACTTATTACGAGCAGTACTTC,CASTGTYYEQYF
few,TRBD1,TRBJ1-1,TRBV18,TGTGCCAGCTCGCCGGGACAGCTGAATGAAGCTTTCTTT,CASSPGQLNEAFF
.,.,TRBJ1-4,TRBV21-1,TGTGCCAGCAGCAAAGACAGACAGATTAATGAAAAACTGTTTTTT,CASSKDRQINEKLFF
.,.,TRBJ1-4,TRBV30,TGTGCCTGGAGTGGGGGGACACCAACTAATGAAAAACTGTTTTTT,CAWSGGTPTNEKLFF
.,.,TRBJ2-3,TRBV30,TGTGCCTGGAGGTTTTACGATACGCAGTATTTT,CAWRFYDTQYF
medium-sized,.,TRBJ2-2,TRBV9,TGTGCCAGCAGCGTAGATGCGGGCGCGAACACCGGGGAGCTGTTTTTT,CASSVDAGANTGELFF
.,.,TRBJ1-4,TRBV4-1,TGCGCCAGCAGCCAAGATGGAGACAGACCTAATGAAAAACTGTTTTTT,CASSQDGDRPNEKLFF
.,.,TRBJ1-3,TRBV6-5,TGTGCCAGCAGTCCGGGAGGCGAGGTTAACACCATATATTTT,CASSPGGEVNTIYF
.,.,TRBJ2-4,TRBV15,TGTGCCACCACGGACAGAGCCAAAAACATTCAGTACTTC,CATTDRAKNIQYF
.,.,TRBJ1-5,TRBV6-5,TGTGCCAGTGGACAGACCTATAGCAATCAGCCCCAGCATTTT,CASGQTYSNQPQHF
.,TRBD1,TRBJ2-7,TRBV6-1,TGTGCCAGCGAGCAGGGGGCAAAAAGATCCTACGAGCAGTACTTC,CASEQGAKRSYEQYF
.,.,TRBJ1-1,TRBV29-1,TGCAGCGCCGGGATGGGGATGAACACTGAAGCTTTCTTT,CSAGMGMNTEAFF
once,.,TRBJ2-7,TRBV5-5,TGTGCCAGCAGTGGAAACGACGAGCAGTACTTC,CASSGNDEQYF
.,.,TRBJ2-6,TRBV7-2,TGTGCCAGCAGCTTGGAGTCTGGGGCCAACGTCCTGACTTTC,CASSLESGANVLTF
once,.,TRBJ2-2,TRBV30,TGTGCCTGGAGCAGGACTAATTCGAACACCGGGGAGCTGTTTTTT,CAWSRTNSNTGELFF
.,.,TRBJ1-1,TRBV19,TGTGCCAGTAGTATAAACACCATGAACACTGAAGCTTTCTTT,CASSINTMNTEAFF
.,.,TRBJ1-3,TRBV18,TGTGCCAGCTCAGCCGACCGAAGCTCTGGAAACACCATATATTTT,CASSADRSSGNTIYF
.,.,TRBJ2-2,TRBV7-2,TGTGCCAGCAGATTGGGGGGTACCGGGGAGCTGTTTTTT,CASRLGGTGELFF
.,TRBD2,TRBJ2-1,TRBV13,TGTGCCAGCAGCTATGAGGGAGGGCAGTTCAATGAGCAGTTCTTC,CASSYEGGQFNEQFF
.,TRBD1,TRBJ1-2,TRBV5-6,TGTGCCAGCAGCTTGTGGGACAGGGGTACCTATGGCTACACCTTC,CASSLWDRGTYGYTF
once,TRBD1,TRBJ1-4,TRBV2,TGTGCCAGCGCCCAGGGGGGTGAAAAACTGTTTTTT,CASAQGGEKLFF
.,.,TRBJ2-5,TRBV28,TGTGCCAGCAGTACCACTACCGGGACCCAAGAGACCCAGTACTTC,CASSTTTGTQETQYF
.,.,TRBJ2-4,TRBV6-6,TGTGCCAGCACCCTCCGAGGTGGTGCCAAAAACATTCAGTACTTC,CASTLRGGAKNIQYF
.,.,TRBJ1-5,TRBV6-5,TGTGCCAGCAGAACCAGACTTAGCAATCAGCCCCAGCATTTT,CASRTRLSNQPQHF